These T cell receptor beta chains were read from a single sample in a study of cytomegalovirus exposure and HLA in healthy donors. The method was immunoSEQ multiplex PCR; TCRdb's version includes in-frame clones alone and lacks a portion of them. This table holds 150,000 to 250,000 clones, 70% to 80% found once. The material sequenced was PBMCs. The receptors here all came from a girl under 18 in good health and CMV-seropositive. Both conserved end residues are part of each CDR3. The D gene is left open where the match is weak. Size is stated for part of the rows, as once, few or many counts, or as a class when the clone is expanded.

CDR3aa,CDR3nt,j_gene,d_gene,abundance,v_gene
CASSPNGAGVFNEQFF,TGTGCCAGCAGCCCAAACGGAGCGGGGGTGTTCAATGAGCAGTTCTTC,TRBJ2-1,TRBD2,NA,TRBV7-2
CASSHKIGGSGNEQFF,TGCGCCAGCAGCCACAAGATCGGGGGTTCGGGCAATGAGCAGTTCTTC,TRBJ2-1,NA,NA,TRBV4-3
CASRLQGPDSGNTIYF,TGTGCCAGCAGGCTCCAGGGTCCTGACTCTGGAAACACCATATATTTT,TRBJ1-3,NA,NA,TRBV7-2
CAISLYGTGSYEQYF,TGTGCCATCAGCTTGTATGGGACAGGGTCCTACGAGCAGTACTTC,TRBJ2-7,TRBD1,NA,TRBV10-3
CASPRGQGLLETQYF,TGTGCCAGCCCCAGGGGACAGGGTTTATTAGAGACCCAGTACTTC,TRBJ2-5,TRBD1,NA,TRBV5-8
CASSPQGGDEQYF,TGTGCCAGCAGCCCCCAGGGAGGCGACGAGCAGTACTTC,TRBJ2-7,NA,NA,TRBV11-3
CAISDGWGQSNEKLFF,TGTGCCATCAGTGACGGGTGGGGACAGTCCAATGAAAAACTGTTTTTT,TRBJ1-4,TRBD1,NA,TRBV10-3
CASSQTGQGSAKAFF,TGTGCCAGCAGCCAGACGGGACAGGGCAGTGCGAAAGCTTTCTTT,TRBJ1-1,TRBD1,NA,TRBV7-6
CASSNLDRGGEKLFF,TGTGCCAGCAGTAACTTGGACAGGGGAGGCGAAAAACTGTTTTTT,TRBJ1-4,TRBD1,few,TRBV6-6
CASSNYPPDRETQYF,TGTGCCAGCTCCAACTATCCTCCTGATCGAGAGACCCAGTACTTC,TRBJ2-5,NA,few,TRBV6-1
CASSQTTSGGFYEQYF,TGTGCCAGCAGCCAAACGACTAGCGGGGGGTTCTACGAGCAGTACTTC,TRBJ2-7,TRBD2,NA,TRBV4-2
CASGHRGQQPQHF,TGTGCCAGCGGACACAGGGGGCAACAGCCCCAGCATTTT,TRBJ1-5,TRBD1,NA,TRBV6-1
CASSRTLAEKLFF,TGTGCCAGCAGCAGGACCCTAGCGGAAAAACTGTTTTTT,TRBJ1-4,NA,NA,TRBV7-8
CAWRGLGNEQFF,TGTGCCTGGAGGGGGCTCGGCAATGAGCAGTTCTTC,TRBJ2-1,NA,NA,TRBV30
CASSLVGGNGYTF,TGTGCCAGCAGCTTGGTGGGAGGAAATGGCTACACCTTC,TRBJ1-2,NA,NA,TRBV7-9
CASSQVGVPSTDTQYF,TGCGCCAGCAGCCAAGTAGGGGTCCCTAGCACAGATACGCAGTATTTT,TRBJ2-3,NA,NA,TRBV4-3
CASSNAGGTEAFF,TGCGCCAGCAGCAACGCGGGAGGGACTGAAGCTTTCTTT,TRBJ1-1,NA,NA,TRBV4-1
CASRWGGAGYEQYF,TGTGCCAGCAGGTGGGGGGGGGCCGGATACGAGCAGTACTTC,TRBJ2-7,NA,NA,TRBV6-1
CASSYNTGSIETQYF,TGTGCCAGCAGCTATAATACAGGGAGCATAGAGACCCAGTACTTC,TRBJ2-5,NA,NA,TRBV5-4
CASSLLAGNTGELFF,TGTGCCAGCAGCTTGTTGGCAGGGAATACCGGGGAGCTGTTTTTT,TRBJ2-2,NA,NA,TRBV5-8
CASSPVGGLAGQETQYF,TGTGCCAGCAGCCCAGTTGGGGGACTAGCGGGACAAGAGACCCAGTACTTC,TRBJ2-5,TRBD2,NA,TRBV7-2
CASSQAYSGNTIYF,TGCGCCAGCAGCCAAGCGTACTCTGGAAACACCATATATTTT,TRBJ1-3,NA,few,TRBV4-3
CASSLGTGLWEQYF,TGTGCCAGCAGCTTGGGGACAGGGCTTTGGGAGCAGTACTTC,TRBJ2-7,TRBD1,few,TRBV5-6
CASSKQGAGAEAFF,TGTGCCAGTAGTAAGCAGGGGGCCGGCGCTGAAGCTTTCTTT,TRBJ1-1,TRBD1,once,TRBV19
CASSIIWQGANTEAFF,TGTGCCAGTAGTATAATCTGGCAGGGGGCGAACACTGAAGCTTTCTTT,TRBJ1-1,TRBD1,NA,TRBV19
CASSDRGPYEQYF,TGTGCCAGCAGCGACCGCGGCCCCTACGAGCAGTACTTC,TRBJ2-7,NA,NA,TRBV21-1
CASRVSSGNTIYF,TGTGCCAGCAGGGTGAGCTCTGGAAACACCATATATTTT,TRBJ1-3,NA,few,TRBV14
CAWIGQGSNQPQHF,TGTGCCTGGATAGGACAGGGAAGCAATCAGCCCCAGCATTTT,TRBJ1-5,TRBD1,NA,TRBV30
CASSGGQGQNEKLFF,TGTGCCAGCAGTGGGGGACAGGGTCAAAATGAAAAACTGTTTTTT,TRBJ1-4,TRBD1,few,TRBV2
CASSTEGQETQYF,TGCGCCAGCAGCACCGAGGGACAAGAGACCCAGTACTTC,TRBJ2-5,NA,NA,TRBV5-1
CAWSVQGREPQHF,TGTGCCTGGAGTGTACAGGGACGGGAGCCCCAGCATTTT,TRBJ1-5,NA,NA,TRBV30
CASSAGQGVGEAFF,TGTGCCAGCAGCGCGGGACAGGGGGTAGGTGAAGCTTTCTTT,TRBJ1-1,TRBD1,once,TRBV9
CASSLPGQGGNEQFF,TGTGCCAGCAGCTTGCCCGGACAGGGGGGTAATGAGCAGTTCTTC,TRBJ2-1,TRBD1,NA,TRBV9
CASSYRLGTDTQYF,TGTGCCAGCAGCTATCGACTGGGCACAGATACGCAGTATTTT,TRBJ2-3,NA,few,TRBV5-6
CAWRMGPTEAFF,TGTGCCTGGAGGATGGGGCCCACTGAAGCTTTCTTT,TRBJ1-1,NA,NA,TRBV30
CASSLGTGTDTQYF,TGTGCCAGCAGTTTGGGGACAGGCACAGATACGCAGTATTTT,TRBJ2-3,TRBD1,NA,TRBV27
CASSPTRTLGYTF,TGTGCCAGCAGTCCTACGAGGACACTTGGCTACACCTTC,TRBJ1-2,NA,NA,TRBV27
CASSLRGGMLETQYF,TGTGCCAGCAGCTTAAGGGGGGGGATGCTAGAGACCCAGTACTTC,TRBJ2-5,NA,NA,TRBV11-2
CASSQDSAGIPYEQYF,TGTGCCAGCAGCCAAGATTCAGCGGGGATTCCTTACGAGCAGTACTTC,TRBJ2-7,TRBD2,NA,TRBV4-2
CASSLTATGSGNTIYF,TGTGCCAGCTCACTTACCGCGACGGGCTCTGGAAACACCATATATTTT,TRBJ1-3,NA,NA,TRBV18
CASRLEARTGKRYEQYF,TGTGCAAGTCGCTTAGAGGCTCGTACAGGGAAGAGATACGAGCAGTACTTC,TRBJ2-7,NA,NA,TRBV12-2
CASSFTAGDTYNEQFF,TGTGCCAGCAGCTTCACAGCGGGGGATACATACAATGAGCAGTTCTTC,TRBJ2-1,TRBD2,NA,TRBV11-2
CASRASLAGGTYNEQFF,TGTGCCAGTAGGGCCTCCCTAGCGGGGGGCACCTACAATGAGCAGTTCTTC,TRBJ2-1,TRBD2,NA,TRBV19
CASSQAKGQTYNEQFF,TGCGCCAGCAGCCAGGCCAAGGGACAAACCTACAATGAGCAGTTCTTC,TRBJ2-1,NA,NA,TRBV4-3
CSVGLGDRSNEKLFF,TGCAGCGTTGGGTTGGGGGACAGAAGTAATGAAAAACTGTTTTTT,TRBJ1-4,TRBD1,NA,TRBV29-1
CASSLVGQSNYGYTF,TGTGCCAGCAGCTTGGTTGGACAGAGTAACTATGGCTACACCTTC,TRBJ1-2,NA,NA,TRBV5-6
CASSVAGLRNIQYF,TGTGCCAGTAGTGTGGCGGGGTTAAGGAACATTCAGTACTTC,TRBJ2-4,NA,NA,TRBV19
CASIRGLAGDQETQYF,TGTGCCAGCATTCGAGGACTAGCGGGGGACCAAGAGACCCAGTACTTC,TRBJ2-5,TRBD2,NA,TRBV2
CASSLATGGYEQYF,TGTGCCAGCAGCTTAGCAACAGGGGGCTACGAGCAGTACTTC,TRBJ2-7,TRBD1,NA,TRBV11-2
CAVAGVGSGANVLTF,TGCGCCGTGGCGGGAGTCGGCTCTGGGGCCAACGTCCTGACTTTC,TRBJ2-6,TRBD2,NA,TRBV10-2
CASGLVQGGNQPQHF,TGTGCTAGTGGTTTGGTACAAGGGGGCAATCAGCCCCAGCATTTT,TRBJ1-5,NA,NA,TRBV12-5